This T cell receptor beta chain was identified in a study of preoperative IRX-2 immunotherapy in early breast cancer. V was pared by 0 bases and J by 4 bases, with 13 bases between. The CDR3 has 15 residues. Germline lookup yields CDR1 LNHDA and CDR2 SQIVND (reference sequence). This table comes from immunoSEQ multiplex PCR, and its TCRdb copy is limited to in-frame clones, with some not included. The data hold 30,000 to 35,000 clones, with 90% to 95% observed a single time. Indicated treatment: preoperative locoregional IRX-2 cytokine immunotherapy. Patients received preoperative, locoregional IRX-2 cytokine immunotherapy in a phase Ib study.

The source of this sequence is a human donor with breast cancer. This chain uses TRBV19 with TRBJ2-7; unclear D gene. The sample was taken from a patient treated with IRX-2 immunotherapy. CDR3 amino acids: CASSIDTRTTYEQYF. The CDR3 nucleotides read TGTGCCAGTAGTATAGACACGCGAACGACATACGAGCAGTACTTC. The full variable domain, in which reference TRBV19 and TRBJ2-7 provide the parts outside the CDR3, is DGGITQSPKYLFRKEGQNVTLSCEQNLNHDAMYWYRQDPGQGLRLIYYSQIVNDFQKGDIAEGYSVSREKKESFPLTVTSAQKNPTAFYLCASSIDTRTTYEQYFGPGTRLTVT.